This entry lists 2 T cell receptor beta chains sequenced from one sample in a study of cytomegalovirus exposure and HLA in healthy donors. PCR involved 60 Vbeta and 13 Jbeta primers. Libraries were prepared by immunoSEQ multiplex PCR; TCRdb keeps only in-frame clonotypes and omits some of them. The table has 150,000 or so clones, approximately 75% seen once. The specimen sequenced was PBMCs. The receptors derive from a man aged 18 to 30 in good health and CMV-seronegative.

The chain employs TRBV29-1 and TRBJ2-2, with D perhaps matching TRBD1 (5 bases). V lost 6 bases and J lost 4, with 15 bases in between. Germline CDR1 is SQVTM and CDR2 is ANQGSEA. CDR3 length: 14 residues. The CDR3 nucleotides read TGCAGCGTCTCCGAAGGGGCGTTCACCGGGGAGCTGTTTTTT. It specifies CSVSEGAFTGELFF.

The chain employs TRBV7-2 and TRBJ2-1, with TRBD1 identical over 7 bases. The CDR3 is made up of 15 amino acids. The junction had 15 bases not matched to a gene; V was cut back by 8 bases and J by 8 bases. From germline, CDR1 is SGHTA and CDR2 FQGNSA. The CDR3 DNA reads as TGTGCCAGCCGTCTAAGGGGGCTAATCGGGGATGAGCAGTTCTTC. This sequence encodes CASRLRGLIGDEQFF.